These 9 T cell receptor beta chains were sequenced from one sample in a study of monozygotic twins with inflammatory bowel disease. TCRdb re-called the 5' RACE reads; one entry per CDR3 protein, DNA not given. This sample's clone table lists 420,000 or so distinct CDR3 sequences. The source material was blood. The receptors were gathered from a human donor with ulcerative colitis or Crohn's disease, or a healthy co-twin of an affected twin (not recorded which).

The rearrangement uses TRBV15 and TRBJ2-1. CDR1 LNHNV and CDR2 YYDKDF come from the germline V gene (reference sequence). This CDR3 spans 17 amino acids. CDR3 sequence reads: CATSRVVRRLQYNEQFF.

This sequence joins TRBV11-2 and TRBJ2-7. The CDR3 has 11 amino acids. The germline V gene has CDR1 SGHAT and CDR2 FQNNGV. The CDR3 is CASSLDWEQYF.

This chain's CDR3 is CASSPRLLDTQYF. This chain connects TRBV7-2 to TRBJ2-3; with no DNA, the TCRdb D assignment of TRBD2 cannot be verified. This CDR3 contains 13 residues. Germline V gene data show CDR1 as SGHTA and CDR2 as FQGNSA.

This chain uses TRBV5-1 with TRBJ1-1. This CDR3 is 14 amino acids long. Germline values: CDR1 SGHRS, CDR2 YFSETQ. The CDR3 loop is CASSLDGHDTEAFF. The full variable domain, in which reference TRBV5-1 and TRBJ1-1 provide the parts outside the CDR3, is KAGVTQTPRYLIKTRGQQVTLSCSPISGHRSVSWYQQTPGQGLQFLFEYFSETQRNKGNFPGRFSGRQFSNSRSEMNVSTLELGDSALYLCASSLDGHDTEAFFGQGTRLTVV.

This chain connects TRBV28 to TRBJ2-1; TCRdb lists TRBD2, though no DNA is available to test this call. Germline CDR1 MDHEN, CDR2 SYDVKM. The CDR3 covers 18 residues. CDR3: CASRVGDRRTSGRYVQFF. Using reference TRBV28 and TRBJ2-1 for the parts outside the CDR3, the full variable domain is DVKVTQSSRYLVKRTGEKVFLECVQDMDHENMFWYRQDPGLGLRLIYFSYDVKMKEKGDIPEGYSVSREKKERFSLILESASTNQTSMYLCASRVGDRRTSGRYVQFFGPGTRLTVL.

The V and J genes are TRBV9 and TRBJ2-3; absent DNA, TCRdb's TRBD1 call cannot be checked. The CDR3 totals 15 residues. Germline V CDR1 and CDR2: SGDLS, YYNGEE. The CDR3 loop is CASSLAGAAADTQYF.

The chain carries TRBV6-2 or TRBV6-3 and TRBJ2-4. The CDR3 sequence is 16 residues long. Germline-derived CDR1 and CDR2 are MNHEY and SVGEGT. The CDR3: CASSSEWDLAKNIQYF.

V gene TRBV28 combines with J gene TRBJ2-7. Looked up from germline, CDR1 is MDHEN and CDR2 is SYDVKM. The CDR3 is 12 residues long. The CDR3 loop is CASSLSAWEQYF.

The chain has TRBV15 and TRBJ2-7; no DNA is available, so the TRBD1 call from TCRdb remains unchecked. From germline, CDR1 is LNHNV and CDR2 YYDKDF (reference sequence). The CDR3 consists of 13 residues. The CDR3 sequence is CATSRPPSHEQYF.